The sample holds many counts of the clone carrying this T cell receptor beta chain. Its target is not known. Each sample yielded at least 6 micrograms of PBMC total RNA. The record originates from a study of blood T cells in healthy people across ages. The study's findings and limits: Percentage of naive T cells showed a strong correlation with TCR beta diversity.

A sample-barcoded 5' primer and a J-beta primer mix were used in a second PCR of about 7 to 11 cycles. TCRdb independently ran MiXCR on the 5' RACE reads; one entry per CDR3 protein. The sample holds around 870,000 distinct CDR3 sequences, 29% seen once. The sequenced sample consisted of blood. The clonotype originates from a woman older than 75 in good health.

DNA for the CDR3: TGTGCCAGCAACTTCAAAGGCCCAGGGAATGAGCAGTTCTTC. Its protein is CASNFKGPGNEQFF. The chain recombines TRBV7-9 with TRBJ2-1; D possibly corresponds to TRBD1 (5 bases). The CDR3 totals 14 residues. V was trimmed by 7 bases and J by 7 bases, leaving 17 bases between them. Germline-derived CDR1 and CDR2 are SEHNR and FQNEAQ (reference sequence).